This TCR beta chain was recovered during a study of CD8 T cells in ankylosing spondylitis. Notes on the study in general: Previous work reported some of these motif variants in the synovial fluid and blood of reactive arthritis. Clones that were linked to disease were CD8+ and were relatively rare in peripheral blood. In ankylosing spondylitis blood, a motif of roughly 8 highly homologous TCR beta variants appeared characteristic.

Preparation of TCR beta libraries was done by quantitative 5'-RACE with molecular barcodes. TCRdb reprocessed the 5' RACE reads with MiXCR, giving one entry per CDR3 protein. The sample has some 140,000 distinct CDR3 sequences; about an eighth are singletons. This clonotype was observed at least ten times. The antigen remains undetermined. This clonotype was obtained from a female donor with ankylosing spondylitis or in good health (not recorded which). Input material: blood, either unsorted or a sorted T cell fraction (not recorded which).

CDR3 sequence reads: CASSLTIATDTQYF. The CDR3, as DNA: TGCGCCAGCAGCTTGACCATCGCCACAGATACGCAGTATTTT. The V call is TRBV5-1, the J call TRBJ2-3; D ambiguous. This CDR3 spans 14 amino acids. Trimming removed 1 base at V and 2 bases at J, with 8 bases between. The V gene's germline CDR1 is SGHRS and CDR2 YFSETQ.